This paragraph reports one T cell receptor beta chain. The data derive from a study of blood T cells in healthy people across ages. Sample-barcoded 5' priming and a J-beta primer mix drove a second PCR of about 6 to 12 cycles. Each CDR3 protein is one row after TCRdb ran MiXCR on the 5' RACE reads. The table records approximately 1.5 million distinct CDR3 sequences, 42% of them present only once. Germline V gives CDR1 SGHNT, CDR2 YYREEE (reference sequence). The CDR3 totals 12 residues. V lost 4 bases and J lost 7; bases outside the gene matches: 2. This TCR came from a woman younger than 35 in good health. Sequencing was done on a sample of blood. This chain uses TRBV5-4 with TRBJ2-1; 7 nucleotides align to TRBD2. The chain's CDR3 is CASSTGRNEQFF. The CDR3 bases are TGTGCCAGCAGCACCGGGAGGAATGAGCAGTTCTTC.